Below, 27 T cell receptor beta chains from the same sample are listed, as sequenced in a study of cytomegalovirus exposure and HLA in healthy donors. Only in-frame clones appear in the TCRdb table, and some are missing; sequencing was by immunoSEQ multiplex PCR. The sample carries about 160,000 clones, roughly 89% recorded once. Sequences were obtained from PBMCs. The receptors were sampled from a young man in good health and CMV-seropositive.

This rearrangement joins TRBV7-9 to TRBJ2-7, with D possibly matching TRBD1 (5 bases). This CDR3 spans 14 amino acids. The germline V and J ends were trimmed by 5 bases and 7 bases, with 18 bases remaining between them. The germline gives CDR1 SEHNR, CDR2 FQNEAQ (reference sequence). The CDR3 reads CASSPTGGYWEQYF. The CDR3 DNA is TGTGCCAGCAGCCCTACAGGTGGTTATTGGGAGCAGTACTTC.

CDR3 protein: CASSLVMRGRHMLNNEQFF. Written as DNA, the CDR3 is TGTGCCAGCAGCTTAGTAATGCGCGGGAGACACATGTTGAACAATGAGCAGTTCTTC. The V call is TRBV7-2, the J call TRBJ2-1; TRBD2 agrees at 7 bases. Looked up from germline, CDR1 is SGHTA and CDR2 is FQGNSA. The V gene end was trimmed by 1 base and the J gene end by 5 bases; junction bases not matched to a gene: 17. This CDR3 comprises 19 residues.

J is TRBJ2-1 and V is TRBV9, with D tentatively TRBD2 (5 bases). V gave up 2 bases and J gave up 3 bases, with 12 bases separating them. CDR1 and CDR2 (germline): SGDLS, YYNGEE. This CDR3 contains 15 residues. CDR3 sequence: CASSVGSGHYNEQFF. The CDR3, as DNA: TGTGCCAGCAGCGTTGGAAGCGGCCACTACAATGAGCAGTTCTTC. Full variable domain (missing parts from reference TRBV9 and TRBJ2-1): DSGVTQTPKHLITATGQRVTLRCSPRSGDLSVYWYQQSLDQGLQFLIQYYNGEERAKGNILERFSAQQFPDLHSELNLSSLELGDSALYFCASSVGSGHYNEQFFGPGTRLTVL.

This sequence joins TRBV29-1 and TRBJ2-4; 9 bases line up with TRBD1. The CDR3 length is 18 residues. CDR1 SQVTM and CDR2 ANQGSEA come from the germline V gene. V trimming: 4 bases; J trimming: 6 bases; junction bases outside the gene matches: 19. The CDR3 nucleotides read TGCAGCGTTGTGGGGGGACAGGGCCTATCAGCAAGAGCAAACATTCAGTACTTC. It specifies CSVVGGQGLSARANIQYF.

The CDR3 coding sequence is TGTGCCAGCACCCATCGGGCTAGCGGGAGTTACGAGCAGTACTTC. This translates into CASTHRASGSYEQYF. This sequence joins TRBV6-1 and TRBJ2-7, with 10 bases that match TRBD2. The V and J ends lost 7 bases and 4 bases, in that order; junction bases with no gene match: 10. CDR1 MNHNS and CDR2 SASEGT come from the germline V gene. This CDR3 comprises 15 residues.

CDR3 nucleotides: TGTGCCAGCTCACCGAACGGGATCGAGGGAGAGACCCAGTACTTC. Translated, it gives CASSPNGIEGETQYF. The rearrangement links TRBV18 to TRBJ2-5; D possibly corresponds to TRBD2 (5 bases). The germline gives CDR1 KGHSH, CDR2 LQKENI. The CDR3 covers 15 residues. Trimming cost V 3 bases and J 4 bases, with 15 bases left between them.

V and J are TRBV28 and TRBJ2-7, with D unresolved. Trimming stripped 1 base from V and 1 base from J, with 2 bases between. This CDR3 contains 12 residues. CDR1 MDHEN and CDR2 SYDVKM come from the germline V gene. The CDR3 loop is CASSLSSYEQYF. CDR3 DNA: TGTGCCAGCAGTTTATCATCCTACGAGCAGTACTTC.

The gene calls are TRBV6-1 and TRBJ1-5; 9 bases agree with TRBD1. The CDR3 totals 17 residues. The V and J ends lost 1 base and 4 bases, in that order; junction bases with no gene match: 8. From germline, CDR1 is MNHNS and CDR2 SASEGT. As DNA, the CDR3 is TGTGCCAGCAGTGAAGGTATGGGACAGGGCATTAATCAGCCCCAGCATTTT. Protein product: CASSEGMGQGINQPQHF.

This chain joins TRBV12-5 and TRBJ2-4; 9 nucleotides match TRBD1. This CDR3 is built from 15 residues. Germline CDR1 LGHNT, CDR2 FRNRAP. V trimming: 2 bases; J trimming: 3 bases; junction bases outside the gene matches: 2. The CDR3 here is CASGLTGGVKNIQYF. The CDR3 bases are TGTGCTAGTGGTTTGACAGGGGGCGTCAAAAACATTCAGTACTTC.

CDR3 bases: TGTGCCAGCTCACCACCCTCGCTGTACTCTTCTGGAAACACCATATATTTT. Its protein is CASSPPSLYSSGNTIYF. The chain uses TRBV18 and TRBJ1-3; D is undetermined. Germline CDR1 KGHSH, CDR2 LQKENI. Trimming cost V 0 bases and J 1 base, with 13 bases left between them. The CDR3 consists of 17 residues.

The chain joins TRBV9 to TRBJ2-5, with D uncertain. The CDR3 totals 13 residues. Germline V gene sequence: CDR1 SGDLS, CDR2 YYNGEE. The V and J ends lost 5 bases and 4 bases respectively, with 12 bases between them. The CDR3 DNA sequence: TGTGCCAGCAGTACTGGTAGTAGAGAGACCCAGTACTTC. As protein: CASSTGSRETQYF.

The V call is TRBV27, the J call TRBJ2-1; D is unresolved. The length of the CDR3 is 12 residues. V gave up 4 bases and J gave up 11 bases, with 12 bases separating them. The germline V gene has CDR1 MNHEY and CDR2 SMNVEV (reference sequence). This CDR3 is CASSSTPNKQFF. In DNA form, the CDR3 reads TGTGCCAGCAGTTCCACCCCCAACAAGCAGTTCTTC.

CDR3 bases: TGTGCCAGCAGTTACGAAGCAGAACGGGGTGGTGGCTACACCTTC. Amino acids: CASSYEAERGGGYTF. The chain couples TRBV6-5 to TRBJ1-2; D ambiguous. CDR1 is MNHEY, CDR2 SVGAGI, per germline. Trimming removed 2 bases at V and 7 bases at J, with 17 bases between. CDR3 length equals 15 residues.

This rearrangement joins TRBV10-1 to TRBJ2-5; the match to TRBD2 covers 14 bases. With V trimmed by 6 bases and J by 3 bases, 3 bases remained unmatched. The germline V gene has CDR1 WNHNN and CDR2 SYGVQD (reference sequence). The CDR3 sequence is 15 residues long. In DNA form, the CDR3 reads TGCGCCAGCAGCCAGGGACTAGCGGGAGAAGAGACCCAGTACTTC. Translating gives CASSQGLAGEETQYF.

The chain has TRBV6-6 and TRBJ2-7; maybe TRBD2 (5 bases). The V end was cut by 4 bases, the J end by 0 bases, with 10 bases between. The CDR3 is 14 amino acids. The germline gives CDR1 MNHNY, CDR2 SVGAGI (reference sequence). The CDR3 coding sequence is TGTGCCAGCAGTTTGAGGGCCACCTCCTACGAGCAGTACTTC. It codes for CASSLRATSYEQYF.

The chain has TRBV6-1 and TRBJ1-1, with D uncertain. CDR3 length: 14 residues. V dropped 5 bases and J dropped 0 bases, with 10 bases sitting between them. CDR1 and CDR2 from the germline V gene are MNHNS and SASEGT. The CDR3 DNA sequence: TGTGCCAGCAGTCCTCAGAGGTTGAACACTGAAGCTTTCTTT. This sequence encodes CASSPQRLNTEAFF.

V is TRBV10-3 and J is TRBJ2-5; TRBD2 is a possible D gene (6 bases). The CDR3 extends over 15 amino acids. Germline V CDR1 and CDR2: ENHRY, SYGVKD. V gave up 4 bases and J gave up 2 bases, with 14 bases separating them. This CDR3 reads CAISGNLAEQETQYF. As DNA, the CDR3 is TGTGCCATCAGTGGGAACTTAGCGGAACAAGAGACCCAGTACTTC.

V and J are TRBV6-5 and TRBJ1-1, with 7 bases identical to TRBD1. Germline V CDR1 and CDR2: MNHEY, SVGAGI. Trimming took 2 bases from V and 7 from J; bases not matched to a gene: 7. This CDR3 contains 14 residues. The chain's CDR3 is CASSYGDRVGEAFF. CDR3 DNA: TGTGCCAGCAGTTACGGAGACAGGGTCGGTGAAGCTTTCTTT.

This chain connects TRBV4-2 to TRBJ2-7, with 7 bases fitting TRBD1. V lost 4 bases and J lost 2; bases outside the gene matches: 8. Germline V gene data show CDR1 as LGHNA and CDR2 as YNFKEQ. The CDR3 has 15 residues. CDR3 protein: CASSRDSLVTYEQYF. The CDR3 DNA sequence: TGTGCCAGCAGCCGGGACAGCCTGGTGACCTACGAGCAGTACTTC.

In its sample, this clone was seen a few times. The chain links TRBV29-1 to TRBJ2-7; D call uncertain. Germline CDR1 SQVTM, CDR2 ANQGSEA. Trimming removed 1 base at V and 1 base at J, with 2 bases between. CDR3 length: 11 residues. The CDR3 sequence is CSVEASYEQYF. The CDR3 DNA reads as TGCAGCGTTGAAGCATCCTACGAGCAGTACTTC.

V gene TRBV5-1 combines with J gene TRBJ2-3; 7 nucleotides align to TRBD2. V gave up 2 bases and J gave up 3 bases; unmatched junction bases: 3. The CDR3 spans 14 residues. Germline V CDR1 and CDR2: SGHRS, YFSETQ. The DNA of the CDR3 is TGCGCCAGCAGCTTCTCTAGCGGAACAGATACGCAGTATTTT. Translating gives CASSFSSGTDTQYF.

The V and J genes are TRBV5-1 and TRBJ2-2, with TRBD1 matching 9 bases. Germline CDR1 SGHRS, CDR2 YFSETQ. V lost 5 bases, J lost 5 bases, and 10 bases stayed unmatched. This CDR3 comprises 16 residues. CDR3 loop: CASSLSGTGRTGELFF. The CDR3 bases are TGCGCCAGCAGTTTGTCCGGGACAGGGCGGACCGGGGAGCTGTTTTTT. Full variable domain (rest looked up from reference TRBV5-1 and TRBJ2-2): KAGVTQTPRYLIKTRGQQVTLSCSPISGHRSVSWYQQTPGQGLQFLFEYFSETQRNKGNFPGRFSGRQFSNSRSEMNVSTLELGDSALYLCASSLSGTGRTGELFFGEGSRLTVL.

As DNA, the CDR3 is TGTGCCAGCAGCGTAGTCGGCACAGATACGCAGTATTTT. Its translation: CASSVVGTDTQYF. The genes are TRBV9 and TRBJ2-3; D unresolved. The CDR3 sequence is 13 residues long. The V end was cut by 0 bases, the J end by 1 base, with 3 bases between. Germline V CDR1 and CDR2: SGDLS, YYNGEE.

V is TRBV5-1 and J is TRBJ2-6; no firm D call. The CDR3 has 16 residues. Germline CDR1 SGHRS, CDR2 YFSETQ. Trimming removed 0 bases from V and 4 bases from J, with 11 bases in between. The CDR3 reads CASSLALGGGANVLTF. The CDR3 DNA sequence: TGCGCCAGCAGCTTGGCCCTAGGTGGAGGGGCCAACGTCCTGACTTTC.

This clone was seen a few times. CDR3 sequence reads: CATSAGNENEKLFF. The CDR3 nucleotides read TGTGCCACCAGCGCAGGGAACGAGAATGAAAAACTGTTTTTT. The rearrangement uses TRBV15 and TRBJ1-4, with D possibly TRBD1 on 5 matching bases. Trimming left V 5 bases short and J 5 bases short, with 12 bases between. The CDR3 is 14 amino acids. Germline V gene sequence: CDR1 LNHNV, CDR2 YYDKDF (reference sequence).

In DNA form, the CDR3 reads TGTGCCAGCAGTTACTCGACAGCATCCTACGAGCAGTACTTC. This gives the protein CASSYSTASYEQYF. This chain uses TRBV6-6 with TRBJ2-7, with D possibly being TRBD1 (5 bases). Trimming pared 0 bases from V and 1 base from J, leaving 7 bases between. CDR1 and CDR2 (germline): MNHNY, SVGAGI (reference sequence). This CDR3 has 14 residues.

CDR3 sequence: CATSRDRNRLAGETDTQYF. DNA for the CDR3: TGTGCCACCAGCAGAGATAGGAACAGGCTAGCGGGAGAAACAGATACGCAGTATTTT. This chain connects TRBV15 to TRBJ2-3, with 10 bases that match TRBD2. The ends lost 0 bases at V and 3 bases at J; junction bases unmatched: 12. CDR1 is LNHNV, CDR2 YYDKDF, per germline (reference sequence). The CDR3 is 19 residues long.